The clone carrying this T cell receptor (beta chain) was recorded a few times. This sample is drawn from a study of regulatory T cells in long-lasting Graves disease. Looked up from germline, CDR1 is SEHNR and CDR2 is FQNEAQ (reference sequence). The ends were cut back, 4 bases at V and 4 bases at J, with 16 bases in the middle. The CDR3 totals 15 residues. In building TCR beta libraries, iRepertoire HTBI primers were used together with Arm-PCR of CDR3 regions. TCRdb reprocessed the multiplex PCR reads with MiXCR, giving one entry per CDR3 protein. This table has 420,000 or so distinct CDR3 sequences, about 17% appearing once. As for time point: newly diagnosed GD, antithyroid drugs for less than 3 months. PBMC RNA was the source of the TCR library. The same sample was also used in a study of T cells in Graves' hyperthyroidism and ophthalmopathy.

The sequence was collected from a woman under 30 with Graves disease. The chain is built from TRBV7-9 and TRBJ1-1; no clear D gene. The specimen comprised peripheral blood mononuclear cells (PBMCs), sampled at new diagnosis, from a patient treated with antithyroid drugs. CDR3 loop: CASSSLDRWATEAFF. CDR3 coding DNA: TGTGCCAGCAGCTCCCTCGACCGATGGGCCACTGAAGCTTTCTTT.